The 12 T cell receptor beta chains in this list originate from one sample, sequenced in a study of tumor-infiltrating lymphocytes in primary liver carcinoma. Production of TCR beta cDNA used 400 to 650 ng total RNA together with a constant-region primer. What produced the TCR beta libraries was three nested multiplex PCR rounds using slightly modified ARM-PCR. The two initial PCR rounds, about 9 cycles each, used TRBV1-TRBV30 forward and C-beta reverse primers. TCRdb ran MiXCR on the multiplex PCR reads and lists one entry per CDR3 protein. The sample lists over 35,000 distinct CDR3 sequences; 70% to 85% were seen once. The tissue used was unsorted bulk material of about 19-33 mg. RNA and DNA were co-extracted from it with the AllPrep DNA/RNA mini kit. Material for sequencing was liver tumor tissue from sampling region 4. Documented subset: tumor region T4, right-lateral pole. The source is a middle-aged man with primary liver carcinoma and hepatitis B virus infection.

With respect to this clonotype: Germline and junction disagree at one end, which may indicate a read error. The genes are TRBV11-2 and TRBJ2-2, with D tentatively TRBD1 or TRBD2 (6 bases each). This CDR3 spans 17 amino acids. The germline CDR1 and CDR2 sequences are SGHAT and FQNNGV. The CDR3, as DNA: TGTACCAGCAGCTTTGATCATCGGGGTAGGGACACCGGGGGGCTGTTTTTT. Translated, it gives CTSSFDHRGRDTGGLFF.

In the case of this clonotype: The junction does not match germline at one end; this may be a read error. V and J are TRBV11-2 and TRBJ2-7, with D unclear. This CDR3 comprises 15 residues. Germline-derived CDR1 and CDR2 are SGHAT and FQNNGV. The chain's CDR3 is CASSLILGSAYERYF. DNA for the CDR3: TGTGCCAGTAGCTTAATCTTAGGATCAGCATACGAGCGGTACTTC.

This clonotype occurred a few times. With a much larger clone just one base away, this may be a read error. This rearrangement joins TRBV6-4 to TRBJ2-2; the D gene is possibly TRBD2 (6 bases). Germline CDR1 and CDR2: MRHNA and SNTAGT. The length of the CDR3 is 13 residues. The CDR3 nucleotides are TGTGTCAACAGTAGCGGGAACACCGGGGAGCTGTTTTTT. This translates into CVNSSGNTGELFF.

As to this clonotype: The junction departs from the called germline gene at one end, perhaps through a read error. V gene TRBV6-5 combines with J gene TRBJ2-2, with a possible D match to TRBD2 (5 bases). The CDR3 loop spans 15 amino acids. Germline CDR1 is MNHEY and CDR2 is SVGAGI. The CDR3, as DNA: TGTGCCACCAACGGCCAGAGGGCGCGCGCCGGGGAGCTGTTTTTC. It translates to CATNGQRARAGELFF.

This chain connects TRBV30 to TRBJ1-1, with D unclear. Germline CDR1 and CDR2: GTSNPN and SVGIG (reference sequence). The V end lost 4 bases, the J end lost 3 bases, and 9 bases lay between the germline ends. The CDR3 consists of 12 residues. CDR3 region: CAWNGGDTEAFF. The CDR3 DNA follows: TGTGCCTGGAATGGCGGTGACACTGAAGCTTTCTTT.

The rearrangement joins TRBV11-2 to TRBJ1-1; D is undetermined. V lost 1 base and J 11 bases, leaving 14 bases between the germline ends. The CDR3 is 13 residues long. The germline V gene has CDR1 SGHAT and CDR2 FQNNGV. CDR3 loop: CASSLAVNIVAFF. DNA of the CDR3: TGTGCCAGCAGCTTAGCAGTTAACATTGTGGCTTTCTTT.

Of note for this clonotype: A read error may account for a junction end that differs from germline. The rearrangement uses TRBV7-9 and TRBJ1-6; D not resolved. This CDR3 contains 15 residues. CDR1 and CDR2 from the germline V gene are SEHNR and FQNEAQ (reference sequence). The CDR3: CASGQGSSYISPLHF. CDR3 sequence (DNA): TGTGCCAGCGGCCAAGGGAGCTCCTATATTTCACCCCTCCACTTT.

This clonotype has just a few counts. Germline is not matched at one junction end, which may reflect a read error. The rearrangement joins TRBV6-6 to TRBJ2-5; D perhaps matches TRBD2 (6 bases). The CDR3 extends over 14 amino acids. Per the germline V gene, CDR1 is MNHNY and CDR2 is SVGAGI (reference sequence). For the CDR3, the DNA is TGTGCCAGCAGTTACTCTGGGGACTTGGGGACCCATTACTTT. Translation: CASSYSGDLGTHYF.

A remark on this clonotype: Because the CDR3 is missing its conserved closing phenylalanine or tryptophan, this is likely a read error. The chain links TRBV28 to TRBJ2-2, with TRBD2 as a possible D gene (5 bases). This CDR3 contains 15 residues. Germline V lookup: CDR1 MDHEN, CDR2 SYDVKM. DNA of the CDR3: TGTGCTAGCACTTCAGTCGAGGGCCGATCCGGGGAGCTGTTTATT. Its protein product is CASTSVEGRSGELFI.

This clonotype was observed a single time. The junction differs from germline at one of its ends, possibly a read error. The chain combines TRBV5-1 with TRBJ2-7; TRBD1 matches 7 bases. The CDR3 consists of 14 residues. The V gene's germline CDR1 is SGHRS and CDR2 YFSETQ. The CDR3 loop reads CTSSPQQGINEQYF. CDR3 bases: TGCACCAGCAGCCCGCAACAGGGGATCAACGAGCAGTACTTC.

With regard to this clonotype: As the CDR3 is not closed by the conserved phenylalanine or tryptophan, this likely results from a read error. The V and J genes are TRBV5-1 and TRBJ2-7; D is uncertain. Per germline, CDR1 SGHRS and CDR2 YFSETQ. The CDR3 length is 15 residues. The CDR3 DNA reads as TGCGCCAGCAGCTTGGGTCGGATGAGCTCCTACGATCAGTACTCA. Protein product: CASSLGRMSSYDQYS.

The J gene is TRBJ1-1, the V gene TRBV28, with a tentative D call TRBD1 (6 bases). This CDR3 spans 19 amino acids. V was pared by 10 bases and J by 4 bases, with 34 bases between. Germline-derived CDR1 and CDR2 are MDHEN and SYDVKM. CDR3 loop: CATLPDDTGTVNMSTEAFF. In DNA form, the CDR3 reads TGTGCCACCCTCCCGGACGACACAGGGACCGTGAACATGAGCACTGAAGCTTTCTTT.